One and the same sample provided the 25 T cell receptor beta chains below, sequenced in a study of blood T cell repertoires in COVID-19. Data came from immunoSEQ multiplex PCR; TCRdb stores just in-frame clones and leaves some out. The sample includes roughly 200,000 clones, more than 80% seen only once; the top ten take around a tenth. Sequenced: PBMCs or T cells enriched from blood (not recorded which). The origin of the receptors is a man in his forties or fifties who had recovered from COVID-19.

The chain employs TRBV5-1 and TRBJ2-4; 10 positions agree with TRBD1. The CDR3 runs 15 residues. The V and J ends lost 4 bases and 6 bases, in that order; junction bases with no gene match: 7. Germline lookup yields CDR1 SGHRS and CDR2 YFSETQ. CDR3 loop: CASSPGQGSRNIQYF. The CDR3 DNA sequence: TGCGCCAGCAGCCCGGGACAGGGGTCACGAAACATTCAGTACTTC.

The genes are TRBV7-9 and TRBJ2-3; a possible D gene is TRBD2 (5 bases). In germline, CDR1 is SEHNR, CDR2 FQNEAQ (reference sequence). This CDR3 spans 13 amino acids. V was pared by 0 bases and J by 8 bases, with 9 bases between. The CDR3 loop is CASSLATSGTQYF. For the CDR3, the DNA is TGTGCCAGCAGCTTAGCGACCAGCGGTACGCAGTATTTT.

The J gene is TRBJ1-2, the V gene TRBV7-8; 7 bases align to TRBD1. The CDR3 sequence is 18 residues long. The junction had 16 bases not matched to a gene; V was cut back by 2 bases and J by 4 bases. Germline V gives CDR1 SGHVS, CDR2 FQNEAQ. CDR3 DNA sequence: TGTGCCAGCAGCTTAAGTGATGGGGCACGACAGGGCTCCTATGGCTACACCTTC. Residues: CASSLSDGARQGSYGYTF.

V usage is TRBV7-9 and J usage is TRBJ2-1; D remains unclear. Per germline, CDR1 SEHNR and CDR2 FQNEAQ (reference sequence). Trimming removed 7 bases at V and 6 bases at J, with 10 bases between. This CDR3 region has 12 residues. Here the CDR3 reads CASTRVSNEQFF. As DNA, the CDR3 is TGTGCCAGCACCCGGGTAAGCAATGAGCAGTTCTTC.

V and J are TRBV24-1 and TRBJ1-1; tentatively, D is TRBD1 (5 bases). The CDR3 loop spans 14 amino acids. The germline V gene has CDR1 KGHDR and CDR2 SFDVKD. V was clipped by 3 bases and J by 0 bases, with 7 bases between them. The CDR3 reads CATSDGTLNTEAFF. The DNA of the CDR3 is TGTGCCACCAGTGATGGGACTCTGAACACTGAAGCTTTCTTT.

This clone was seen only a few times. The V gene is TRBV6-2 or TRBV6-3, the J gene TRBJ2-3; TRBD2 matches at 7 bases. The germline gives CDR1 MNHEY, CDR2 SVGEGT. The CDR3 length is 15 residues. J lost 0 bases, V lost 2 bases, and 2 bases had no gene match. CDR3 in amino acids: CASSYMRGSTDTQYF. The CDR3 region has the DNA TGTGCCAGCAGTTACATGCGGGGGAGCACAGATACGCAGTATTTT.

This chain uses TRBV15 with TRBJ2-1; 11 nucleotides agree with TRBD2. The CDR3 contains 17 residues. Germline CDR1 is LNHNV and CDR2 is YYDKDF (reference sequence). V lost 3 bases, J lost 4 bases, and 8 bases stayed unmatched. The CDR3 region is CATSSGSGRAEYNEQFF. CDR3 in DNA: TGTGCCACCAGCAGCGGTAGCGGGAGGGCCGAATACAATGAGCAGTTCTTC.

This clone appeared a few times. V usage is TRBV29-1 and J usage is TRBJ1-2; D might be TRBD1 (5 bases). CDR1 and CDR2 (germline): SQVTM, ANQGSEA. The CDR3 has 15 residues. Trimming removed 4 bases at V and 3 bases at J, with 18 bases between. The CDR3 DNA follows: TGCAGCGTTGGAGGATTGGACACCCAATACTATGGCTACACCTTC. Amino acids: CSVGGLDTQYYGYTF.

The chain is built from TRBV25-1 and TRBJ2-4; TRBD1 might be the D (5 bases). V lost 7 bases and J 8 bases, leaving 12 bases between the germline ends. The germline gives CDR1 MGHDK, CDR2 SYGVNS. The CDR3 has 12 amino acids. Here the CDR3 DNA reads TGTGCCAGCATGGGGCTAGGGGACATTCAGTACTTC. Amino acid sequence: CASMGLGDIQYF.

This sequence joins TRBV7-6 and TRBJ2-5, with 10 bases aligning to TRBD1. The V and J ends lost 4 bases and 3 bases, in that order; junction bases with no gene match: 8. The V gene's germline CDR1 is SGHVS and CDR2 FNYEAQ. This CDR3 contains 16 residues. CDR3 sequence reads: CASSSYQTGGKETQYF. The CDR3 region has the DNA TGTGCCAGCAGCTCCTACCAGACAGGGGGCAAAGAGACCCAGTACTTC.

This clone was seen a handful of times. The chain couples TRBV12-2 to TRBJ2-1; TRBD1, as called in the table, went unchecked against the DNA. TRBV12-2 is shown as a pseudogene. This CDR3 has 19 amino acids. CDR3: CASRLAVVLYRGPYNEQFF. DNA of the CDR3: TGTGCAAGTCGCTTAGCGGTGGTCCTTTACAGGGGTCCTTACAATGAGCAGTTCTTC.

The chain couples TRBV10-3 to TRBJ1-2; TRBD1 might be the D (6 bases). With 2 bases removed from V and 4 bases from J, the gap between germline ends came to 11 bases. CDR1 and CDR2 (germline): ENHRY, SYGVKD. The CDR3 has 14 amino acids. Here the CDR3 reads CAISETTGIYGYTF. The CDR3 DNA reads as TGTGCCATCAGTGAGACTACAGGGATCTATGGCTACACCTTC.

This clone has a single count. Here the CDR3 reads CASSTTGNEQFF. DNA for the CDR3: TGTGCCAGCAGCACGACAGGCAATGAGCAGTTCTTC. This sequence joins TRBV11-2 and TRBJ2-1, with a possible D match to TRBD1 (6 bases). V gave up 5 bases and J gave up 6 bases, with 8 bases separating them. CDR1 is SGHAT and CDR2 is FQNNGV in the germline V gene. There are 12 residues in the CDR3. The whole variable domain, filled in from reference TRBV11-2 and TRBJ2-1, reads EAGVAQSPRYKIIEKRQSVAFWCNPISGHATLYWYQQILGQGPKLLIQFQNNGVVDDSQLPKDRFSAERLKGVDSTLKIQPAKLEDSAVYLCASSTTGNEQFFGPGTRLTVL.

This sequence joins TRBV9 and TRBJ2-7; TRBD2 might be the D (8 bases). Germline CDR1 is SGDLS and CDR2 is YYNGEE. CDR3 length: 15 residues. V was shortened by 4 bases and J by 7 bases, with 21 bases between the two germline ends. CDR3 bases: TGTGCCAGCAGCATTGGTGGACAGGCGGGGGGTGAGCAGTACTTC. Protein: CASSIGGQAGGEQYF.

J is TRBJ1-1 and V is TRBV2; D is undetermined. V was trimmed by 5 bases and J by 7 bases, leaving 14 bases between them. Germline V gives CDR1 SNHLY, CDR2 FYNNEI. The length of the CDR3 is 13 residues. The DNA of the CDR3 is TGTGCCAGCAGTTCCCGCGGGGTAGATGAAGCTTTCTTT. Amino acid sequence: CASSSRGVDEAFF.

The rearrangement links TRBV7-9 to TRBJ2-1; D may be TRBD2 (6 bases). Germline CDR1 SEHNR, CDR2 FQNEAQ (reference sequence). Deletions cut 0 bases from V and 9 bases from J, with 12 bases between. This CDR3 contains 14 residues. The CDR3 loop is CASSLARDGGEQFF. The DNA for the CDR3 is TGTGCCAGCAGCTTAGCGCGAGACGGGGGTGAGCAGTTCTTC.

The chain has TRBV5-1 and TRBJ1-3; D is unresolved. The CDR3 consists of 15 residues. The germline gives CDR1 SGHRS, CDR2 YFSETQ. Trimming cost V 4 bases and J 3 bases, with 14 bases left between them. The DNA of the CDR3 is TGCGCCAGCAGCCCCGACCGACAAGTTGGAAACACCATATATTTT. It is translated as CASSPDRQVGNTIYF.

This clone occurred a few times. The chain links TRBV2 to TRBJ2-1; 7 positions match TRBD2. J was trimmed by 6 bases and V by 6 bases; bases with no gene match: 14. Germline assignment: CDR1 SNHLY and CDR2 FYNNEI. This CDR3 is 16 amino acids long. Written as DNA, the CDR3 is TGTGCCAGCAGGAACCAAGCGGGATCCTTCGGCAATGAGCAGTTCTTC. It codes for CASRNQAGSFGNEQFF.

V usage is TRBV18 and J usage is TRBJ1-1; no clear D. The V end was cut by 1 base, the J end by 1 base, with 13 bases between. The germline gives CDR1 KGHSH, CDR2 LQKENI. The length of the CDR3 is 16 residues. The DNA for the CDR3 is TGTGCCAGCTCACCACGGACTCTGGAAAAGAACACTGAAGCTTTCTTT. This codes for CASSPRTLEKNTEAFF.

V usage is TRBV2 and J usage is TRBJ1-2; the D is unclear. CDR1 and CDR2 (germline): SNHLY, FYNNEI. The V end was cut by 8 bases, the J end by 7 bases, with 11 bases between. The CDR3 is 11 residues long. Here the CDR3 DNA reads TGTGCCAGCCGGCGGAGTTCTGGCTACACCTTC. Amino acids: CASRRSSGYTF.

The V gene is TRBV6-2 or TRBV6-3, the J gene TRBJ2-7, with D perhaps matching TRBD2 (5 bases). Trimming pared 0 bases from V and 2 bases from J, leaving 17 bases between. This CDR3 has 17 amino acids. CDR1 and CDR2 from the germline V gene are MNHEY and SVGEGT. CDR3 protein: CASSYSYSGRSAYEQYF. The DNA for the CDR3 is TGTGCCAGCAGTTACTCCTACTCGGGAAGGTCCGCCTACGAGCAGTACTTC.

This clone was counted a few times. This rearrangement joins TRBV19 to TRBJ1-1; D may be TRBD1 (5 bases). The CDR3 runs to 11 residues. Trimming stripped 6 bases from V and 11 bases from J, with 13 bases between. The germline V gene encodes CDR1 LNHDA and CDR2 SQIVND (reference sequence). The CDR3 is CASRTQVVAFF. CDR3 DNA sequence: TGTGCCAGTAGGACACAGGTGGTGGCTTTCTTT.

This clone was seen only once. V usage is TRBV5-1 and J usage is TRBJ1-2; D perhaps matches TRBD1 (5 bases). Trimming took off 2 bases at V and 0 bases at J, with 11 bases between the two ends. The CDR3 is made up of 15 amino acids. From germline, CDR1 is SGHRS and CDR2 YFSETQ. In nucleotides, the CDR3 is TGCGCCAGCAGCTTAAAAGGGGATACTAACTATGGCTACACCTTC. Its protein is CASSLKGDTNYGYTF.

This sequence joins TRBV20-1 and TRBJ2-1; TRBD1 agrees at 7 bases. Germline CDR1 and CDR2: DFQATT and SNEGSKA (reference sequence). The CDR3 consists of 15 residues. After removal of 3 bases from V and 7 bases from J, the junction contained 12 bases not matched to a gene. The CDR3 nucleotides read TGCAGTGCTAGTCCTGGGACAGACAAAGCTAATGAGCAGTTCTTC. Its translation is CSASPGTDKANEQFF.

This clone was seen a handful of times. The chain links TRBV3-1 (or the pseudogene TRBV3-2) to TRBJ1-6; D remains ambiguous. The germline V and J ends were trimmed by 1 base and 0 bases, with 7 bases remaining between them. This CDR3 is 16 amino acids long. Germline V CDR1 and CDR2: LGHDT, YNNKEL (reference sequence). In DNA, the CDR3 is TGTGCCAGCAGCCAAGTCCAGGACTCCTATAATTCACCCCTCCACTTT. Its translation is CASSQVQDSYNSPLHF.